The present T cell receptor (beta chain) was sequenced within a study of early T cells in non-severe SARS-CoV-2 infection (TCRdb year 2021). In terms of the full investigation: TCR sequencing used bulk RNA from unsorted whole blood, so alpha and beta chains could not be paired. Results the study describes overall, beyond this receptor: VDJdb matching was skewed toward anti-spike CD8 responses and likely underestimated virus-specific expansions, missing private and CD4 specificities.

This clonotype was recorded a few times. Its antigen specificity is not known. No per-base quality is available; no much larger clone lies one base away. The cysteine opens and the phenylalanine closes a CDR3 of 12 amino acids. Only the CDR3 part of the read is kept: 36 bases, read in frame from the first base. In the germline V gene, CDR1 corresponds to LGHNT and CDR2 to FRNRAP. V is clipped by 2 bases and J by 2 bases, and the sequence between their germline boundaries is 4 bases long. Set within a cohort of healthcare workers in London, UK, this nested case-control study involved weekly PCR testing of nasopharyngeal swabs along with blood sampling. Healthcare workers were recruited between 23 and 31 March 2020, during the week of the UK lockdown, and were followed weekly for up to about 15 weeks. The library was generated by 5' RACE. Sequencing relied on a NextSeq 500. In the TCR library protocol, unique molecular identifiers were attached to individual cDNA molecules to correct for PCR bias and sequencing error. Both TCR alpha and beta chains were sequenced, and tight co-correlation was observed between alpha and beta sequence abundances in each sample. The study's processing was this. Decombinator V4 was used to perform V gene, J gene and CDR3 annotation of TCR sequences. TCRs were defined as expanded if a significant change between any two time points was detected under a Poisson model with p below 0.0001. TCR abundances were normalised to the total number of TCRs sequenced in each sample and reported as counts per million. TRAV1-2 paired with TRAJ12, TRAJ20 or TRAJ33 defined MAIT TCRs, while TRAV10 paired with TRAJ18 defined iNKT TCRs. VDJdb, accessed on 1 November 2021, was searched for TCRs annotated for CMV, EBV and SARS-CoV-2, and TCRs annotated for more than one antigen were excluded. TCRdb's own reprocessing of the public reads used fastp at Q25 and MiXCR and kept productive beta chains. Identical CDR3 protein sequences are pooled into one entry, listed with their most common genes and DNA. In this record, the V and J calls reflect TCRdb's handling and not the investigators' own analysis. Present in this sample are 50,000 to 65,000 distinct CDR3 sequences, approximately 12% of which were seen just once. The ten largest clones represent 1.4% of the sample.

This receptor was identified in an adult who was a healthcare worker with PCR-confirmed SARS-CoV-2 infection or an uninfected control (not recorded which). The specimen sequenced was whole blood. This sequence uses TRBV12-5 and TRBJ2-7, with no confidently assigned D gene. CDR3 region: CASGLITYEQYF. The sequenced DNA is TGTGCTAGTGGTTTGATTACCTACGAGCAGTACTTC.